This T cell receptor (beta chain) is from a study of blood T cell repertoires in COVID-19. Study-level background: The origin of the acute and convalescent COVID-19 samples was the United States, Italy and Spain. Sample material is recorded as cDNA or gDNA derived from T cells, B-cell-depleted T cells, or PBMCs.

Germline V CDR1 and CDR2: MGHDK, SYGVNS. The CDR3 has 16 amino acids. V was cut by 4 bases and J by 1 base, with 14 bases left in between. How the authors handled the data: Nucleated cell counts were estimated from reference gene primer amplification. Assay used: immunoSEQ multiplex PCR; TCRdb lists only in-frame clones, some missing. The DNA was the basis for D and trimming; V, J and clone size are from that table. The sample gives around 320,000 clones, about 85% of which show up once; around 2.1% is in the top ten. The TCR comes from a man between 18 and 35 years old with active or convalescent COVID-19. The rearrangement joins TRBV25-1 to TRBJ2-4; possible D gene TRBD1, 6 bases. Sequencing was done on a sample of peripheral blood. The CDR3 here is CASSGMPGHAKNIQYF. Written as DNA, the CDR3 is TGTGCCAGCAGTGGGATGCCGGGACACGCCAAAAACATTCAGTACTTC.